This TCR beta chain was profiled in a study of cytomegalovirus exposure and HLA in healthy donors. Study results and caveats: About 87% or about 30% of the time was how often most TCR beta V segments were productive, according to an earlier analysis. Later on, an analysis found that several of the most significant clusters appeared to be linked to common viral pathogens, which included parvovirus B19. The dataset shows that most TCR sequences were rare, while some public TCRs occurred in many donors.

About this clone itself: Its antigen remains unknown.

PCR employed 60 Vbeta and 13 Jbeta primers. Some clones are missing from TCRdb's copy, which holds only in-frame ones; the method was immunoSEQ multiplex PCR. The table shows 120,000 or so clones, with about 80% occurring only once. The sequenced material came from PBMCs. The receptor was isolated from a woman aged 45-59 years in good health and CMV-seropositive.

The CDR3 region has the DNA TGTGCCAGCAGTGAATTTACCCTATCCTACGAGCAGTACTTC. This gives the protein CASSEFTLSYEQYF. V gene TRBV6-5 combines with J gene TRBJ2-7; unclear D gene. The germline V and J ends were trimmed by 5 bases and 1 base, with 12 bases remaining between them. The CDR3 has 14 residues. CDR1 is MNHEY, CDR2 SVGAGI, per germline.